The source of this T cell receptor beta chain is a study of T cell responses to AZD1222 COVID-19 vaccine (dated by TCRdb to about 2021). Broadly, across the study: A total of around 240 trial participants underwent TCR sequencing, of whom around 210 had received two doses of AZD1222 and around 26 had received two doses of the MenACWY control vaccine. Enrollment into the trials was organized by age into subgroups of 18-55, 56-69 and 70-plus years, and those subgroups contained about 160, 30 and 59 TCR-sequenced participants, respectively. Findings and caveats that apply to the study as a whole: In the small 56-69-year group, the increase in depth fell short of significance, most likely because of low power. A significant rise in spike-specific TCR breadth and depth was observed after two AZD1222 doses relative to day 0 and relative to MenACWY recipients. Conclusions about previously exposed vaccinees are limited because only six or seven AZD1222 recipients were SARS-CoV-2 seropositive at baseline. Most participants were white British and females outnumbered males, and the authors suggested that clonal diversity may have been underestimated. No day 14 peak-response samples were available, so repertoires were characterized only after the peak T cell response. Nearly half of unique spike-specific TCRs reportedly recognized epitopes outside regions mutated in the B.1.351 and B.1.1.7 variants. Vaccine-associated CD4 TCRs spanned the whole spike protein, with dominant responses in regions 160-218 and 743-854.

The CDR3 regions of human TCRbeta chains were subjected to immunosequencing. Per the authors' processing: Repertoire TCRs were matched against a reference library of SARS-CoV-2-specific TCRs generated with the MIRA antigen-specificity platform. Breadth meant the fraction of unique TCRs that were SARS-CoV-2-associated, whereas depth meant the fraction of total T cells that were SARS-CoV-2-associated. Using the MIRA data, every spike-specific TCR was mapped to the spike region that the TCR reacted to and assigned to either a CD4 or a CD8 class. Log10-transformed breadth and depth values were compared by one-way ANOVA with Sidak's multiple comparisons tests. Not all clones reach the TCRdb copy of this immuneACCESS table, which keeps in-frame sequences only. Checked studies attribute under half of the gap to unresolved V genes and leave the rest unexplained. The D gene and trimming were derived from the DNA, and the V and J assignments and clone size from that table. A total of 80,000 or so clones appear in this sample, around 90% of them only once. About 4.8% of the sample belongs to the ten largest clones.

Explained via the paper, the time point label denotes: baseline before first vaccination. What this sample's treatment or condition label stands for: meningococcal conjugate vaccine given as trial control. The vaccinee samples were drawn from two UK trials, COV001 and COV002, one of which was a single-blind randomized controlled phase 2/3 trial testing AZD1222 (ChAdOx1 nCoV-19) in healthy adults. For TCRbeta chain sequencing, PBMC samples were collected from trial participants at day 0 and at day 28 after the second dose. As regards this clone: The antigen it binds to is not known. The sample holds no much larger clone one base away, and base qualities are not on file.

V is cut by 7 bases and J by 1 base, and the space between the germline ends is 5 bases. Sequences SGHAT (CDR1) and FQNNGV (CDR2) are obtained from the germline V gene. The CDR3 holds 11 amino acids from the cysteine to the phenylalanine. The entry retains the CDR3 DNA only, 33 bases that are in frame from base 1. The sample in question was peripheral blood, obtained on day 0 of MenACWY control vaccination. This TCR came from an adult in good health. The rearrangement joined TRBV11-2 to TRBJ2-7; the D gene identity is not certain. The nucleotides read TGTGCCAGCACCCTATCCTACGAGCAGTACTTC. Its translation reads: CASTLSYEQYF.